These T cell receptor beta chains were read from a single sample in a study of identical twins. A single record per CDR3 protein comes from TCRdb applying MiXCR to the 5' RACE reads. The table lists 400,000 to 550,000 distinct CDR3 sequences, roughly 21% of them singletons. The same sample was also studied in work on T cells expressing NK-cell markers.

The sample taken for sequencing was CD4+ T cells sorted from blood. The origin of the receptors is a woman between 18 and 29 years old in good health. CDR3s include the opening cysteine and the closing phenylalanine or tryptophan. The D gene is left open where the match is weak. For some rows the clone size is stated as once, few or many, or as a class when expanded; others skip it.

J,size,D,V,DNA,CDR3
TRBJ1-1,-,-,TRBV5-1,TGCGCCAGCAGCTTGGAGGGACGCCCGAACACTGAAGCTTTCTTT,CASSLEGRPNTEAFF
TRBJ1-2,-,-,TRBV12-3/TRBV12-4,TGTGCCAGCAGTTTGGACCCGACATACTATGGCTACACCTTC,CASSLDPTYYGYTF
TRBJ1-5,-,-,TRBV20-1,TGCAGTGCTGTTCCGAGACAGAGGGGAAGCCAGCCCCAGCATTTT,CSAVPRQRGSQPQHF
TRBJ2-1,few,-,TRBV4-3,TGCGCCAGCAGCCTTTATCTGGGAACGAAAAATGAGCAGTTCTTC,CASSLYLGTKNEQFF
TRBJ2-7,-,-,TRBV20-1,TGCAGTGCTACCGAGGGTAGGCGGGGACTCCCCTACGAGCAGTACTTC,CSATEGRRGLPYEQYF
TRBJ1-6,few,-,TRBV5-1,TGCGCCAGCGCCGACGGGGAGGGTGTTTCACCCCTCCACTTT,CASADGEGVSPLHF
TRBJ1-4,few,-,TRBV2,TGTGCCAGCAGCCAGGGCCAGAGCGAAAAACTGTTTTTT,CASSQGQSEKLFF
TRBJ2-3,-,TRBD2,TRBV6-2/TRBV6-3,TGTGCCAGCAGTTACTCTTTCCGTACTCGGGGGGCAGATACGCAGTATTTT,CASSYSFRTRGADTQYF
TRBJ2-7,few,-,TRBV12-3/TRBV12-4,TGTGCCAGCAGTTTTTACCGATACGAGCAGTACTTC,CASSFYRYEQYF
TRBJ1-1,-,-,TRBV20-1,TGCAGTGCCCGCCGGCACATGAACACTGAAGCTTTCTTT,CSARRHMNTEAFF
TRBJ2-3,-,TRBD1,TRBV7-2,TGTGCCAGCAGCTATCATCGGACAGGGAGCGCAGATACGCAGTATTTT,CASSYHRTGSADTQYF